This TCR beta chain was captured by sequencing in a study of OX40 agonist ivuxolimab in advanced cancers. On the study more broadly: Recorded diagnoses for dose-escalation patients were hepatocellular carcinoma, melanoma, renal cell or head and neck cancer. The study's findings and limits: CD4+ T cells averaged fewer expanded clones than CD8+ T cells. Some nonresponders also had low normalized T-cell clonal expansion.

The data were produced by immunoSEQ multiplex PCR, yet TCRdb's version contains in-frame clones alone and is incomplete. The sample consists of around 58,000 clones, 86% of them appearing once. The J segment lost 3 bases and the V segment lost 7 bases, leaving 10 bases of the junction unmatched. The germline CDR1 and CDR2 sequences are MNHNY and SVGAGI (reference sequence). CDR3 length equals 15 residues. A remark on this clone: The antigen is undetermined.

This clonotype was obtained from an adult with an advanced solid tumor such as melanoma, head and neck, liver or kidney cancer. This sample comprised CD4+ or CD8+ T cells sorted from blood, obtained in a trial of the OX40 agonist ivuxolimab. This chain links TRBV6-6 with TRBJ2-7; 9 positions match TRBD1. Here the CDR3 reads CASKLRDRALYEQYF. DNA of the CDR3: TGTGCCAGCAAATTAAGGGACAGGGCCCTCTACGAGCAGTACTTC.